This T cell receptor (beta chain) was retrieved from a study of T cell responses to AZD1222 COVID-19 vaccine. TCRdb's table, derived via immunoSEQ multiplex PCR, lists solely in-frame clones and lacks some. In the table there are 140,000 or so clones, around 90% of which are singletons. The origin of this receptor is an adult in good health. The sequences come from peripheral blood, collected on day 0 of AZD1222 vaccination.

The CDR3 bases are TGTGCCAGCAGTTGGACAGGCCTTCCCACCTACGAGCAGTACTTC. Translating it yields CASSWTGLPTYEQYF. J is TRBJ2-7 and V is TRBV27; 7 nucleotides align to TRBD1. CDR1 and CDR2 from the germline V gene are MNHEY and SMNVEV (reference sequence). With 4 bases clipped from V and 2 bases from J, the junction kept 8 bases outside the gene matches. The CDR3 runs 15 residues.